Listed below are T cell receptor beta chains from one sample, sequenced in a study of OX40 agonist ivuxolimab in advanced cancers. Profiled with immunoSEQ multiplex PCR; TCRdb holds only in-frame clones, not every one. Here the sample spans about 63,000 clones, approximately 90% being singletons. This sample comprised CD4+ or CD8+ T cells sorted from blood, obtained in a trial of the OX40 agonist ivuxolimab. The source is an adult with an advanced solid tumor such as melanoma, head and neck, liver or kidney cancer. Both conserved end residues are part of each CDR3. Fields, in order: CDR3 length, J gene, clone size, D gene, V gene, CDR3 DNA, CDR3 protein. D genes are given only for firm matches. The size field is filled for only some rows; it gives once, few, many or a size class.

cdr3_length: 13; j_call: TRBJ1-4; clone_size: -; d_call: -; v_call: TRBV18; cdr3_nt: TGTGCCAGCTCACCACCGGACTCCGTGAAACTGTTTTTT; cdr3_aa: CASSPPDSVKLFF
cdr3_length: 16; j_call: TRBJ2-6; clone_size: -; d_call: -; v_call: TRBV23-1; cdr3_nt: TGCGCCAGCAGTCCCGACGAACACTCTGGGGCCAACGTCCTGACTTTC; cdr3_aa: CASSPDEHSGANVLTF
cdr3_length: 13; j_call: TRBJ2-3; clone_size: -; d_call: -; v_call: TRBV7-2; cdr3_nt: TGTGCCAGCAGCTTAGATCGAGGGGATACGCAGTATTTT; cdr3_aa: CASSLDRGDTQYF
cdr3_length: 14; j_call: TRBJ1-5; clone_size: -; d_call: -; v_call: TRBV4-1; cdr3_nt: TGCGCCAGCAGCCACTCCGGGGGCAATCAGCCCCAGCATTTT; cdr3_aa: CASSHSGGNQPQHF
cdr3_length: 12; j_call: TRBJ2-3; clone_size: -; d_call: -; v_call: TRBV28; cdr3_nt: TGTGCCAGCAGTTCTGGGGCAAATACGCAGTATTTT; cdr3_aa: CASSSGANTQYF
cdr3_length: 16; j_call: TRBJ1-4; clone_size: -; d_call: TRBD1; v_call: TRBV15; cdr3_nt: TGTGCCACCAGCAGCGATACCGGCAGGGGGAGGTTAGGACTGTTTTTT; cdr3_aa: CATSSDTGRGRLGLFF
cdr3_length: 13; j_call: TRBJ2-7; clone_size: -; d_call: TRBD2; v_call: TRBV9; cdr3_nt: TGTGCCAGCTCTAGCGGTACGTCCTACGAGCAGTACTTC; cdr3_aa: CASSSGTSYEQYF
cdr3_length: 17; j_call: TRBJ1-1; clone_size: -; d_call: -; v_call: TRBV7-3; cdr3_nt: TGTGCCAGCAGCCCCAGGGGACCTTCTTCCATGAACACTGAAGCTTTCTTT; cdr3_aa: CASSPRGPSSMNTEAFF
cdr3_length: 15; j_call: TRBJ2-2; clone_size: -; d_call: -; v_call: TRBV5-4; cdr3_nt: TGTGCCAGCAGCTGGGAGGGGGCGCGTACCGGGGAGCTGTTTTTT; cdr3_aa: CASSWEGARTGELFF
cdr3_length: 16; j_call: TRBJ2-2; clone_size: -; d_call: TRBD2; v_call: TRBV5-1; cdr3_nt: TGCGCCAGCAGCTTGGGCCTAGCGGGAGGCGTCGGGGAGCTGTTTTTT; cdr3_aa: CASSLGLAGGVGELFF
cdr3_length: 17; j_call: TRBJ1-3; clone_size: -; d_call: -; v_call: TRBV18; cdr3_nt: TGTGCCAGCTCACCACGCCCTCAGGGCATCTCTGGAAACACCATATATTTT; cdr3_aa: CASSPRPQGISGNTIYF
cdr3_length: 13; j_call: TRBJ2-5; clone_size: -; d_call: TRBD1; v_call: TRBV9; cdr3_nt: TGTGCCAGCAGCGTGGGACAGGGAAAGACCCAGTACTTC; cdr3_aa: CASSVGQGKTQYF
cdr3_length: 19; j_call: TRBJ1-4; clone_size: -; d_call: TRBD1; v_call: TRBV28; cdr3_nt: TGTGCCAGCAGCCCTCGCCAGCACAGGGGGCGCGGGACTAATGAAAAACTGTTTTTT; cdr3_aa: CASSPRQHRGRGTNEKLFF
cdr3_length: 15; j_call: TRBJ1-5; clone_size: -; d_call: -; v_call: TRBV27; cdr3_nt: TGTGCCAGCAGTTCGGGGGCAGCTAGCAATCAGCCCCAGCATTTT; cdr3_aa: CASSSGAASNQPQHF
cdr3_length: 11; j_call: TRBJ2-7; clone_size: -; d_call: -; v_call: TRBV11-3; cdr3_nt: TGTGCCAGCAGCTTCAACTACGAGCAGTACTTC; cdr3_aa: CASSFNYEQYF
cdr3_length: 14; j_call: TRBJ1-1; clone_size: -; d_call: -; v_call: TRBV5-6; cdr3_nt: TGTGCCAGCAGCTTTGGCCCCGGACAGACTGAAGCTTTCTTT; cdr3_aa: CASSFGPGQTEAFF
cdr3_length: 12; j_call: TRBJ1-1; clone_size: -; d_call: TRBD1; v_call: TRBV6-5; cdr3_nt: TGTGCCAGCAGTCCCCCAGACAGGGAAACTTTCTTT; cdr3_aa: CASSPPDRETFF
cdr3_length: 14; j_call: TRBJ2-1; clone_size: -; d_call: -; v_call: TRBV9; cdr3_nt: TGTGCCAGCAGCGAGTGGGGGGCAAATAATGAGCAGTTCTTC; cdr3_aa: CASSEWGANNEQFF
cdr3_length: 14; j_call: TRBJ2-3; clone_size: -; d_call: -; v_call: TRBV9; cdr3_nt: TGTGCCAGCAGCGTGGACAGAAGCACAGATACGCAGTATTTT; cdr3_aa: CASSVDRSTDTQYF
cdr3_length: 14; j_call: TRBJ1-2; clone_size: -; d_call: -; v_call: TRBV11-3; cdr3_nt: TGTGCCAGCAGCTTAGAAAACAGTTACTATGGCTACACCTTC; cdr3_aa: CASSLENSYYGYTF
cdr3_length: 14; j_call: TRBJ2-7; clone_size: -; d_call: -; v_call: TRBV28; cdr3_nt: TGTGCCAGCAGTTCAGTGGCGGGCTTGGGGGAGCAGTACTTC; cdr3_aa: CASSSVAGLGEQYF
cdr3_length: 13; j_call: TRBJ2-3; clone_size: -; d_call: -; v_call: TRBV7-9; cdr3_nt: TGTGCCAGCAGCTCTAGCGGCACAGATACGCAGTATTTT; cdr3_aa: CASSSSGTDTQYF
cdr3_length: 17; j_call: TRBJ2-3; clone_size: -; d_call: TRBD2; v_call: TRBV7-3; cdr3_nt: TGTGCCAGCAGCTTAACTACACTAGCGGGAGGGCGAAATACGCAGTATTTT; cdr3_aa: CASSLTTLAGGRNTQYF
cdr3_length: 12; j_call: TRBJ2-7; clone_size: -; d_call: -; v_call: TRBV19; cdr3_nt: TGTGCCAGTAGTATAGTGGGCAGAGTACAGTACTTC; cdr3_aa: CASSIVGRVQYF
cdr3_length: 17; j_call: TRBJ2-1; clone_size: -; d_call: TRBD1; v_call: TRBV19; cdr3_nt: TGTGCCAGTAGTATCGCGGGGATATGGACAGGGGACAATGAGCAGTTCTTC; cdr3_aa: CASSIAGIWTGDNEQFF
cdr3_length: 14; j_call: TRBJ2-2; clone_size: once; d_call: TRBD1; v_call: TRBV28; cdr3_nt: TGTGCCAGCAGCACAGGGGACGGGGCCGGGGAGCTGTTTTTT; cdr3_aa: CASSTGDGAGELFF
cdr3_length: 15; j_call: TRBJ1-3; clone_size: -; d_call: TRBD1; v_call: TRBV5-1; cdr3_nt: TGCGCCAGCAGCTTGTCCGGGACAGCTGGAAACACCATATATTTT; cdr3_aa: CASSLSGTAGNTIYF
cdr3_length: 12; j_call: TRBJ1-1; clone_size: -; d_call: -; v_call: TRBV19; cdr3_nt: TGTGCCAGTAGTATGTTGAGCGGGGAAGCTTTCTTT; cdr3_aa: CASSMLSGEAFF
cdr3_length: 17; j_call: TRBJ2-1; clone_size: -; d_call: TRBD2; v_call: TRBV10-3; cdr3_nt: TGTGCCATCAGTGCAAGGGGGGGTAGCGGGAGTAACAATGAGCAGTTCTTC; cdr3_aa: CAISARGGSGSNNEQFF
cdr3_length: 16; j_call: TRBJ2-7; clone_size: -; d_call: TRBD2; v_call: TRBV11-1; cdr3_nt: TGTGCCAGCAGCTTCAGGACTAGCGGGAGAGGGTACGAGCAGTACTTC; cdr3_aa: CASSFRTSGRGYEQYF
cdr3_length: 15; j_call: TRBJ2-7; clone_size: once; d_call: TRBD2; v_call: TRBV4-2; cdr3_nt: TGTGCCAGCAGCCGGGAGGCGGGAGGGCCTTCCGAGCAGTACTTC; cdr3_aa: CASSREAGGPSEQYF
cdr3_length: 11; j_call: TRBJ1-1; clone_size: -; d_call: -; v_call: TRBV20-1; cdr3_nt: TGCAGTGCTAGGACCCTCACTGAAGCTTTCTTT; cdr3_aa: CSARTLTEAFF
cdr3_length: 14; j_call: TRBJ2-3; clone_size: few; d_call: -; v_call: TRBV5-1; cdr3_nt: TGCGCCAGCAGCTTGACCAGGCCCACAGATACGCAGTATTTT; cdr3_aa: CASSLTRPTDTQYF
cdr3_length: 13; j_call: TRBJ2-5; clone_size: -; d_call: TRBD2; v_call: TRBV4-1; cdr3_nt: TGCGCCAGCAGCCAAGCGGGGGGGGAGACCCAGTACTTC; cdr3_aa: CASSQAGGETQYF
cdr3_length: 16; j_call: TRBJ2-1; clone_size: -; d_call: -; v_call: TRBV2; cdr3_nt: TGTGCCAGCAGTGAAAATCGGGGACTCGGGTACAATGAGCAGTTCTTC; cdr3_aa: CASSENRGLGYNEQFF